This TCR beta chain emerged from a study of blood T cell repertoires in COVID-19. On the study more broadly: The United States, Italy and Spain provided the acute and convalescent COVID-19 samples.

The CDR3 loop spans 14 amino acids. V was clipped by 5 bases and J by 4 bases; unmatched bases: 3. Germline values: CDR1 SGHTA, CDR2 FQGTGA. How the authors handled the data: Reference gene primer amplification in the assay estimated nucleated cell counts. Produced via immunoSEQ multiplex PCR; TCRdb's table is partial and in-frame only. The D gene and trimming were derived from the DNA, and the V and J assignments and clone size from that table. The sample lists 25,000 to 30,000 clones; roughly 80% were seen once. Sequencing input: peripheral blood. The receptor was isolated from a woman aged 60-70 years with acute or convalescent COVID-19. The chain combines TRBV7-3 with TRBJ2-2; 8 positions match TRBD2. This CDR3 reads CASSTGTSTGELFF. The CDR3 DNA is TGTGCCAGCAGCACCGGGACTAGCACCGGGGAGCTGTTTTTT.